This T cell receptor (beta chain) emerged from a study of identifying expanded T cells in peripheral blood. In the case of this clone: Its antigen is currently unknown.

Collection occurred without any documented infections or immune events in donors. The table came from immunoSEQ multiplex PCR; TCRdb's copy has only in-frame clones and leaves some out. The sample carries about 78,000 clones, just under 85% recorded once. General study results and limits: Across healthy donors, higher total template counts meant significantly greater roughly two-week count variance.

Germline V gene lookup returns CDR1 LNHDA and CDR2 SQIVND (reference sequence). The CDR3 has 13 residues. The ends lost 3 bases at V and 5 bases at J; junction bases unmatched: 3. Sequencing used blood. This chain joins TRBV19 and TRBJ2-7; 8 nucleotides agree with TRBD1. The sequence came from a person aged 18 to 75 in good health. The CDR3 loop reads CASSIYRGDEQYF. The CDR3 DNA follows: TGTGCCAGTAGTATTTACAGGGGGGACGAGCAGTACTTC.